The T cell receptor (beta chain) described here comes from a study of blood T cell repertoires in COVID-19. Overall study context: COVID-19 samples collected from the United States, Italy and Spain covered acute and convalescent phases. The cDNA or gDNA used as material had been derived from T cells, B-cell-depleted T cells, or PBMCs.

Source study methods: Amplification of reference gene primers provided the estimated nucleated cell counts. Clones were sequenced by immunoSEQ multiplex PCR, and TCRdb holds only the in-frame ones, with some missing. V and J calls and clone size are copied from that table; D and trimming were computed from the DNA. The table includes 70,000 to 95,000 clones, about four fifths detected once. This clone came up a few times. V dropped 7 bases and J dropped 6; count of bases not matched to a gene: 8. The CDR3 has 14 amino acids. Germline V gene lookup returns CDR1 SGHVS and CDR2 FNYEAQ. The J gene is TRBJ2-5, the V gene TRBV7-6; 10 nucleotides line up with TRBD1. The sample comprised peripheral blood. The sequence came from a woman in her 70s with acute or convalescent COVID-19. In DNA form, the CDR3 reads TGTGCCAGCAAACCGGGACAGGGGTTGCAGACCCAGTACTTC. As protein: CASKPGQGLQTQYF.